This entry lists 4 T cell receptor beta chains sequenced from one sample in a study of T cell responses to AZD1222 COVID-19 vaccine. Data came from immunoSEQ multiplex PCR; TCRdb stores just in-frame clones and leaves some out. The table has 90,000 to 130,000 clones, about four fifths seen once. The source material was peripheral blood, sampled on day 0 of AZD1222 vaccination. These receptors were collected from an adult in good health.

The CDR3 reads CASSLRWTSSNNEQFF. The CDR3 nucleotides read TGTGCCAGCAGTTTACGCTGGACTAGCTCAAACAATGAGCAGTTCTTC. V usage is TRBV27 and J usage is TRBJ2-1, with 8 bases aligning to TRBD2. V trimming: 2 bases; J trimming: 5 bases; junction bases outside the gene matches: 8. This CDR3 is built from 16 residues. The V gene's germline CDR1 is MNHEY and CDR2 SMNVEV (reference sequence).

The chain couples TRBV7-9 to TRBJ2-1; 9 nucleotides match TRBD1. Trimming took 4 bases from V and 6 from J; bases not matched to a gene: 7. This CDR3 comprises 15 residues. CDR1 SEHNR and CDR2 FQNEAQ come from the germline V gene (reference sequence). DNA of the CDR3: TGTGCCAGCAGCTCTACCGGGACAGGGTCCAATGAGCAGTTCTTC. Its translation: CASSSTGTGSNEQFF.

The chain is built from TRBV19 and TRBJ1-4; the D gene is possibly TRBD1 (6 bases). The germline CDR1 and CDR2 sequences are LNHDA and SQIVND (reference sequence). V dropped 4 bases and J dropped 2 bases, with 11 bases sitting between them. The CDR3 has 15 amino acids. CDR3 amino acids: CASSTHRVTNEKLFF. CDR3 coding DNA: TGTGCCAGTAGTACGCACAGGGTCACTAATGAAAAACTGTTTTTT.

The genes are TRBV5-6 and TRBJ2-4; possibly TRBD1 for D (6 bases). The CDR3 contains 12 residues. Germline V gene data show CDR1 as SGHDT and CDR2 as YYEEEE. Trimming took off 4 bases at V and 13 bases at J, with 15 bases between the two ends. The CDR3 region is CASSRGTGRQYF. The CDR3 DNA is TGTGCCAGCAGCAGGGGGACGGGCCGGCAGTACTTC.